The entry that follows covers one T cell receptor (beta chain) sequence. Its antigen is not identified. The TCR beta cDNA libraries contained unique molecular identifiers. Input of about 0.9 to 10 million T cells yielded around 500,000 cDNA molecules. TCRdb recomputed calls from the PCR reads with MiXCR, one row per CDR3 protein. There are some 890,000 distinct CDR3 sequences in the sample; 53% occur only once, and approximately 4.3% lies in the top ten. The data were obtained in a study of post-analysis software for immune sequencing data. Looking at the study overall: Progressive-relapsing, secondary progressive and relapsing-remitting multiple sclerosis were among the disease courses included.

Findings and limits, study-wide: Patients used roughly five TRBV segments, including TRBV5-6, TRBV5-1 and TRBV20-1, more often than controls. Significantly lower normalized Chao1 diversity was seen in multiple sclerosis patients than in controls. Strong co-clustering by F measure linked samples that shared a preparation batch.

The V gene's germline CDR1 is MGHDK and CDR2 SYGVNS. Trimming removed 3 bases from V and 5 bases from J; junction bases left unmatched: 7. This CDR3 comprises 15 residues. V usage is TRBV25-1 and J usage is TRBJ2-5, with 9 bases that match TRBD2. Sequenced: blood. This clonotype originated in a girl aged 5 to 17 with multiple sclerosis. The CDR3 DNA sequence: TGTGCCAGCAGTGATTTAGCGGGAGTGGTTGAGACCCAGTACTTC. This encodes CASSDLAGVVETQYF.